This T cell receptor beta chain was recovered during a study of cytomegalovirus exposure and HLA in healthy donors. Study information: The 100 million to 120 million unique TCR beta sequences, from approximately 170 million T cells, were found by an earlier analysis.

PCR employed 60 Vbeta and 13 Jbeta primers. Sequenced by immunoSEQ multiplex PCR; TCRdb stores in-frame clones only, minus some. The sample consists of approximately 110,000 clones, about three quarters of them appearing once. With respect to this clone: The target antigen is unknown.

As for the donors, each was a healthy bone marrow donor. The study's findings and limits: Some V segments (TRBV6-2 and TRBV6-3 among them) were excluded as indistinguishable. It was shown in a later analysis that HLA-associated TCR beta chains were more clonally expanded than other, equally common chains.

Germline V gene sequence: CDR1 LGHNA, CDR2 YSLEER. The V and J ends lost 1 base and 2 bases respectively, with 9 bases between them. This CDR3 comprises 14 residues. The source of this sequence is a woman aged 25 to 39 in good health and CMV-seronegative. Input material: PBMCs. The chain has TRBV4-3 and TRBJ2-7; a weak D match, TRBD1 (6 bases). The CDR3 DNA follows: TGCGCCAGCAGCCAAGCTTGGGGGCCCTACGAGCAGTACTTC. Its protein product is CASSQAWGPYEQYF.